A selection of T cell receptor beta chains follows, all from one sample in a study of early T cells in non-severe SARS-CoV-2 infection. In TCRdb, the 5' RACE reads were re-called with MiXCR into one record per CDR3 protein. Of about 25,000 distinct CDR3 sequences listed, around 4.4% are singletons. The specimen was whole blood. These receptors were collected from an adult who was a healthcare worker with PCR-confirmed SARS-CoV-2 infection or an uninfected control (not recorded which). Both conserved end residues are part of each CDR3. D genes are given only for firm matches. Clone size appears in some rows only: once, few, many, or a class for an expanded clone.

clone size: many; J gene: TRBJ1-3; V gene: TRBV2; D gene: .; CDR3 DNA: TGTGCCAGCACAGACAAGAACTCTGGAAACACCATATATTTT; CDR3 protein: CASTDKNSGNTIYF
clone size: .; J gene: TRBJ2-2; V gene: TRBV5-1; D gene: .; CDR3 DNA: TGCGCCAGCAGTCTAGGTCAGACGAACACCGGGGAGCTGTTTTTT; CDR3 protein: CASSLGQTNTGELFF
clone size: many; J gene: TRBJ2-3; V gene: TRBV18; D gene: .; CDR3 DNA: TGTGCCAGCTCACCGGTTCCCCACACAGATACGCAGTATTTT; CDR3 protein: CASSPVPHTDTQYF
clone size: many; J gene: TRBJ2-7; V gene: TRBV20-1; D gene: .; CDR3 DNA: TGCAGTGCTACGACAGTGGGGGAGAACTACGAGCAGTACTTC; CDR3 protein: CSATTVGENYEQYF
clone size: medium-sized; J gene: TRBJ2-7; V gene: TRBV29-1; D gene: .; CDR3 DNA: TGCAGCGTGCCTAGCGACATGGCCCACGAGCAGTACTTC; CDR3 protein: CSVPSDMAHEQYF
clone size: .; J gene: TRBJ2-3; V gene: TRBV6-2/TRBV6-3; D gene: .; CDR3 DNA: TGTGCCAGCAGGAGGGGTGATACGCAGTATTTT; CDR3 protein: CASRRGDTQYF
clone size: many; J gene: TRBJ2-7; V gene: TRBV6-1; D gene: .; CDR3 DNA: TGTGCCAGCAGTGTTGGGGACGACTCCACCTACGAGCAGTACTTC; CDR3 protein: CASSVGDDSTYEQYF
clone size: many; J gene: TRBJ2-1; V gene: TRBV13; D gene: TRBD1; CDR3 DNA: TGTGCCAGCAGCCGAATTGACAGGGGGGATGAGCAGTTCTTC; CDR3 protein: CASSRIDRGDEQFF
clone size: many; J gene: TRBJ2-2; V gene: TRBV29-1; D gene: .; CDR3 DNA: TGCAGCGTTGGGTTCTCGGTAGCGAACACCGGGGAGCTGTTTTTT; CDR3 protein: CSVGFSVANTGELFF
clone size: .; J gene: TRBJ2-1; V gene: TRBV11-3; D gene: .; CDR3 DNA: TGTGCCAGCAGCTTAGTTGCGGGACCAAATGAGCAGTTCTTC; CDR3 protein: CASSLVAGPNEQFF
clone size: many; J gene: TRBJ2-1; V gene: TRBV15; D gene: .; CDR3 DNA: TGTGCCACCAGCAGAGATCCAGTGAGTCCAATGAATGAGCAGTTCTTC; CDR3 protein: CATSRDPVSPMNEQFF
clone size: .; J gene: TRBJ1-1; V gene: TRBV29-1; D gene: .; CDR3 DNA: TGCAGCGTTCAGGACGGCGGACAGAACACTGAAGCTTTCTTT; CDR3 protein: CSVQDGGQNTEAFF
clone size: many; J gene: TRBJ2-1; V gene: TRBV29-1; D gene: .; CDR3 DNA: TGCGCGACCCCCGGGAGCTCCTACAATGAGCAGTTCTTC; CDR3 protein: CATPGSSYNEQFF
clone size: few; J gene: TRBJ2-1; V gene: TRBV4-2; D gene: TRBD1; CDR3 DNA: TGTGCCAGCAGCCAAGAAACAGGGGTGGACTACAATGAGCAGTTCTTC; CDR3 protein: CASSQETGVDYNEQFF
clone size: many; J gene: TRBJ1-6; V gene: TRBV30; D gene: .; CDR3 DNA: TGTGCCTGGAGTGAAGCCTATAATTCACCCCTCCACTTT; CDR3 protein: CAWSEAYNSPLHF
clone size: many; J gene: TRBJ2-1; V gene: TRBV5-1; D gene: .; CDR3 DNA: TGCGCCAGCAGCTTGGAGGCTAGGGGTTCCTACAATGAGCAGTTCTTC; CDR3 protein: CASSLEARGSYNEQFF
clone size: many; J gene: TRBJ2-6; V gene: TRBV12-3/TRBV12-4; D gene: .; CDR3 DNA: TGTGCCAGCAATAACCTTGGTGGGGGCCGCTCTGGGGCCAACGTCCTGACTTTC; CDR3 protein: CASNNLGGGRSGANVLTF
clone size: many; J gene: TRBJ2-7; V gene: TRBV12-3/TRBV12-4; D gene: TRBD2; CDR3 DNA: TGTGCCAGCACCCTGGGACTAGCGGTCTCCTACGAGCAGTACTTC; CDR3 protein: CASTLGLAVSYEQYF
clone size: many; J gene: TRBJ2-7; V gene: TRBV20-1; D gene: .; CDR3 DNA: TGCAGTGCTAGCCGCCCTGACTGGAGTTCCTACGAGCAGTACTTC; CDR3 protein: CSASRPDWSSYEQYF
clone size: many; J gene: TRBJ2-2; V gene: TRBV5-1; D gene: .; CDR3 DNA: TGCGCCAGCAGCTTGGCCAGCGGGGAGCTGTTTTTT; CDR3 protein: CASSLASGELFF
clone size: many; J gene: TRBJ2-1; V gene: TRBV3-1; D gene: .; CDR3 DNA: TGTGCCAGCAGCCAAGCTAAATATAGGGGACGATGGGACAATGAGCAGTTCTTC; CDR3 protein: CASSQAKYRGRWDNEQFF
clone size: once; J gene: TRBJ1-1; V gene: TRBV20-1; D gene: .; CDR3 DNA: TGCAGTGCTCGAGGGCCGAACACTGAAGCTTTCTTT; CDR3 protein: CSARGPNTEAFF
clone size: few; J gene: TRBJ1-4; V gene: TRBV4-3; D gene: .; CDR3 DNA: TGCGCCAGCAGCCAAGATGGAGAGTGGGAGGGTGAAAAACTGTTTTTT; CDR3 protein: CASSQDGEWEGEKLFF
clone size: medium-sized; J gene: TRBJ2-1; V gene: TRBV5-1; D gene: TRBD1; CDR3 DNA: TGCGCCAGCAGCTTACGGACAGGGGATCTTGGCGAGCAGTTCTTC; CDR3 protein: CASSLRTGDLGEQFF
clone size: many; J gene: TRBJ1-1; V gene: TRBV20-1; D gene: .; CDR3 DNA: TGCAGTGCTTACTCAGAAGGGGTATGGACTGAAGCTTTCTTT; CDR3 protein: CSAYSEGVWTEAFF
clone size: many; J gene: TRBJ2-5; V gene: TRBV11-1; D gene: TRBD2; CDR3 DNA: TGTGCCAGCAGCCCTCCATACAGCGGGAGCGTAGCGACCCAGTACTTC; CDR3 protein: CASSPPYSGSVATQYF
clone size: .; J gene: TRBJ1-6; V gene: TRBV20-1; D gene: .; CDR3 DNA: TGCAGTGCTAGTTCAGGGAAGGGCAATTCACCCCTCCACTTT; CDR3 protein: CSASSGKGNSPLHF
clone size: many; J gene: TRBJ2-5; V gene: TRBV11-3; D gene: .; CDR3 DNA: TGTGCCAGCAGCTTAGTTTGGGAGCAAGAGACCCAGTACTTC; CDR3 protein: CASSLVWEQETQYF
clone size: few; J gene: TRBJ2-1; V gene: TRBV21-1; D gene: .; CDR3 DNA: TGTGCCAGCAGCAAAATAGGTGAGGGAGTGAGTGAGCAGTTCTTC; CDR3 protein: CASSKIGEGVSEQFF
clone size: many; J gene: TRBJ2-2; V gene: TRBV28; D gene: TRBD2; CDR3 DNA: TGTGCCAGCAGTTCCCTAGCGGGATCCGGGGAGCTGTTTTTT; CDR3 protein: CASSSLAGSGELFF
clone size: many; J gene: TRBJ2-1; V gene: TRBV7-9; D gene: .; CDR3 DNA: TGTGCCAGCAGCTCCCCGACGGACAATGAGCAGTTCTTC; CDR3 protein: CASSSPTDNEQFF
clone size: many; J gene: TRBJ1-1; V gene: TRBV11-3; D gene: .; CDR3 DNA: TGTGCCAGCGGTCTGAGCTTGAACACTGAAGCTTTCTTT; CDR3 protein: CASGLSLNTEAFF
clone size: .; J gene: TRBJ1-1; V gene: TRBV7-2; D gene: .; CDR3 DNA: TGTGCCAGCAGCTTAGTGCTGTCCCCTGAAGCTTTCTTT; CDR3 protein: CASSLVLSPEAFF
clone size: medium-sized; J gene: TRBJ1-3; V gene: TRBV11-2; D gene: TRBD1; CDR3 DNA: TGTGCCAGCAGCCCGATGGACAGGTCATTCTCTGGAAACACCATATATTTT; CDR3 protein: CASSPMDRSFSGNTIYF
clone size: many; J gene: TRBJ1-5; V gene: TRBV27; D gene: .; CDR3 DNA: TGTGCCAGCAGTAACTCCAATGGCAATCAGCCCCAGCATTTT; CDR3 protein: CASSNSNGNQPQHF
clone size: medium-sized; J gene: TRBJ2-1; V gene: TRBV29-1; D gene: TRBD1; CDR3 DNA: TGCAGCGGCGGACCGGGACAGGGGTTCAACAATGAGCAGTTCTTC; CDR3 protein: CSGGPGQGFNNEQFF
clone size: many; J gene: TRBJ2-2; V gene: TRBV7-3; D gene: .; CDR3 DNA: TGTGCCAGCAGCTTGGGGGAGTACACCGGGGAGCTGTTTTTT; CDR3 protein: CASSLGEYTGELFF
clone size: many; J gene: TRBJ2-5; V gene: TRBV7-3; D gene: .; CDR3 DNA: TGTGCCAGCAGCTTAAGTTTGCAAGAGACCCAGTACTTC; CDR3 protein: CASSLSLQETQYF